The rows below give T cell receptor beta chains drawn from one sample of a study of blood T cell repertoires in COVID-19. The assay was immunoSEQ multiplex PCR, and TCRdb's table has in-frame clones only and misses some. Seen here are 150,000 to 160,000 clones, 75% to 90% observed once, and the top ten hold roughly 14%. Sequencing was done on a sample of peripheral blood. The receptor source for this set is a woman aged 40-49 years with acute or convalescent COVID-19. CDR3s include the opening cysteine and the closing phenylalanine or tryptophan. D genes are given only for firm matches. Only part of the rows carry a size: once, few, many, or a class if the clone is expanded.

>TRBD2|TRBV6-5|-|TRBJ2-3
CASKTSGVRGNTQYF
TGTGCCAGCAAAACTAGCGGGGTGAGAGGGAATACGCAGTATTTT
>TRBD1|TRBV29-1|-|TRBJ2-7
CSAERTGGNEQYF
TGCAGCGCCGAACGGACAGGGGGCAACGAGCAGTACTTC
>TRBD1|TRBV28|-|TRBJ1-2
CASSPGQNYGYTF
TGTGCCAGCAGTCCGGGACAGAACTATGGCTACACCTTC
>-|TRBV19|-|TRBJ2-1
CASSEDTFYEQFF
TGTGCCAGTAGTGAGGACACGTTCTATGAGCAGTTCTTC
>-|TRBV7-2|-|TRBJ1-1
CASSLAVGVATEAFF
TGTGCCAGCAGCTTAGCGGTAGGGGTTGCGACTGAAGCTTTCTTT
>-|TRBV5-1|-|TRBJ1-1
CASSRETGRGRAAEAFF
TGCGCCAGCAGCCGGGAGACTGGTCGGGGAAGAGCCGCTGAAGCTTTCTTT
>TRBD1|TRBV5-1|-|TRBJ2-2
CAGGTGGNTGELFF
TGCGCCGGAGGGACAGGGGGAAACACCGGGGAGCTGTTTTTT
>-|TRBV11-3|once|TRBJ2-1
CASSLDTGNEQFF
TGTGCCAGCAGCTTAGATACGGGAAATGAGCAGTTCTTC
>TRBD2|TRBV9|-|TRBJ2-2
CASSPSGGRNTGELFF
TGTGCCAGCAGCCCTAGCGGGGGCAGGAACACCGGGGAGCTGTTTTTT
>-|TRBV3-1/TRBV3-2|-|TRBJ2-6
CASSQDYSGANVLTF
TGTGCCAGCAGCCAAGATTACTCTGGGGCCAACGTCCTGACTTTC
>-|TRBV12-5|once|TRBJ2-7
CASGLNKVQGRNEQYF
TGTGCTAGTGGTTTGAATAAGGTGCAGGGTCGGAACGAGCAGTACTTC
>-|TRBV9|-|TRBJ1-4
CASSVDLTGGNEKLFF
TGTGCCAGCAGCGTAGACCTGACAGGTGGTAATGAAAAACTGTTTTTT
>-|TRBV7-9|-|TRBJ1-4
CASSLGLQSNEKLFF
TGTGCCAGCAGCTTAGGACTCCAGTCTAATGAAAAACTGTTTTTT
>TRBD2|TRBV11-2|-|TRBJ2-7
CASSRGLAGGTLYEQYF
TGTGCCAGCAGCCGAGGACTAGCGGGGGGAACACTCTACGAGCAGTACTTC
>-|TRBV9|-|TRBJ1-6
CASSVGGAFGSPLHF
TGTGCCAGCAGCGTAGGGGGCGCATTCGGCTCACCCCTCCACTTT
>-|TRBV28|-|TRBJ2-7
CASSFAESYEQYF
TGTGCCAGCAGTTTTGCCGAGTCCTACGAGCAGTACTTC
>-|TRBV28|once|TRBJ1-2
CASRISGVYGYTF
TGTGCCAGCAGAATATCCGGGGTCTATGGCTACACCTTC
>TRBD1|TRBV24-1|-|TRBJ2-1
CATSEGGTGLFF
TGTGCCACCAGTGAAGGGGGGACAGGGTTGTTCTTC
>TRBD1|TRBV28|-|TRBJ1-2
CASSLSRQGRGYTF
TGTGCCAGCAGTTTATCGAGACAGGGTCGCGGCTACACCTTC
>TRBD2|TRBV7-3|-|TRBJ2-1
CASSGLDGEQFF
TGTGCCAGCAGCGGACTAGATGGTGAGCAGTTCTTC
>TRBD1|TRBV5-6|-|TRBJ2-7
CASSYDRGLGEQYF
TGTGCCAGCAGCTACGACAGGGGGCTCGGCGAGCAGTACTTC
>-|TRBV2|-|TRBJ1-1
CASSEGLRMNTEAFF
TGTGCCAGCAGTGAAGGTCTCAGGATGAACACTGAAGCTTTCTTT
>-|TRBV6-6|-|TRBJ2-3
CASSYRPGGTDTQYF
TGTGCCAGCAGTTATCGGCCCGGAGGGACAGATACGCAGTATTTT
>TRBD1|TRBV28|-|TRBJ2-4
CASSGSPGTGVRNIQYF
TGTGCCAGCAGTGGGTCCCCCGGGACAGGGGTTCGAAACATTCAGTACTTC
>TRBD1|TRBV29-1|-|TRBJ2-7
CSVAGDRVSSYEQYF
TGCAGCGTGGCCGGCGACAGGGTGAGCTCCTACGAGCAGTACTTC
>TRBD2|TRBV7-9|-|TRBJ2-1
CASRTLAGVNEQFF
TGTGCCAGCAGAACTCTAGCGGGAGTTAATGAGCAGTTCTTC
>TRBD1|TRBV6-8|-|TRBJ2-3
CASPSGTGSRETDTQYF
TGTGCCAGCCCTTCCGGGACAGGGAGTCGGGAAACAGATACGCAGTATTTT
>TRBD1|TRBV19|-|TRBJ1-1
CASSIRGRLGGNTEAFF
TGTGCCAGTAGTATCAGGGGGCGCCTAGGGGGGAACACTGAAGCTTTCTTT
>-|TRBV5-1|-|TRBJ2-3
CATYGSHTQYF
TGCGCCACCTACGGGTCTCATACGCAGTATTTT
>-|TRBV27|-|TRBJ1-5
CASSSDYRQPQHF
TGTGCCAGCAGTTCTGACTACCGACAGCCCCAGCATTTT
>TRBD1|TRBV19|-|TRBJ1-1
CASSRDRIMNTEAFF
TGTGCCAGCTCACGGGACAGAATCATGAACACTGAAGCTTTCTTT
>TRBD1|TRBV5-1|-|TRBJ1-2
CASSPLAGTGYYGYTF
TGCGCCAGCAGCCCCCTGGCCGGGACAGGATACTATGGCTACACCTTC
>TRBD1|TRBV7-8|-|TRBJ2-7
CASSSRTGAYYEQYF
TGTGCCAGCAGCTCCAGGACAGGGGCCTATTACGAGCAGTACTTC
>-|TRBV27|-|TRBJ1-2
CASSSSNSWSYTF
TGTGCCAGCAGTAGTTCGAACAGTTGGAGCTACACCTTC
>-|TRBV3-1/TRBV3-2|-|TRBJ2-1
CASSQPPRLNEQFF
TGTGCCAGCAGCCAACCGCCGAGATTGAATGAGCAGTTCTTC
>TRBD1|TRBV5-1|once|TRBJ1-6
CASSSRTGMDSPLHF
TGCGCCAGCAGCTCCCGGACAGGGATGGATTCACCCCTCCACTTT
>TRBD2|TRBV11-2|-|TRBJ2-3
CASSLGASGRAGTDTQYF
TGTGCCAGCAGCTTAGGCGCTAGCGGGAGGGCCGGTACAGATACGCAGTATTTT
>-|TRBV5-8|-|TRBJ2-4
CASSPTYSKNIQYF
TGTGCCAGCAGCCCCACCTATAGCAAAAACATTCAGTACTTC
>TRBD2|TRBV9|-|TRBJ2-1
CASSVATSVDEQFF
TGTGCCAGCAGCGTAGCTACTAGCGTGGATGAGCAGTTCTTC
>TRBD1|TRBV4-1|once|TRBJ2-4
CASSQDSTGGRSRAKNIQYF
TGCGCCAGCAGCCAAGATTCAACAGGGGGCCGAAGCCGGGCCAAAAACATTCAGTACTTC
>-|TRBV28|few|TRBJ1-6
CASSFATESSYNSPLHF
TGTGCCAGCAGTTTCGCGACAGAGAGCTCCTATAATTCACCCCTCCACTTT
>TRBD1|TRBV5-1|-|TRBJ2-3
CASSLGQGDTQYF
TGCGCCAGCAGCTTGGGACAGGGAGATACGCAGTATTTT
>-|TRBV28|-|TRBJ2-2
CASSWTVNTGELFF
TGTGCCAGCAGTTGGACAGTTAACACCGGGGAGCTGTTTTTT
>TRBD1|TRBV9|-|TRBJ1-2
CASSPGQGKHGYTF
TGTGCCAGCAGCCCTGGACAGGGGAAGCATGGCTACACCTTC
>-|TRBV14|-|TRBJ2-7
CASSQDLSYEQYF
TGTGCCAGCAGCCAAGATTTATCCTACGAGCAGTACTTC
>TRBD2|TRBV2|once|TRBJ2-1
CASSEFAGGSYNEQFF
TGTGCCAGCAGTGAATTTGCGGGGGGCTCCTACAATGAGCAGTTCTTC
>TRBD1|TRBV10-3|-|TRBJ1-4
CAISDAGQGIEKLFF
TGTGCCATCAGTGACGCGGGACAGGGTATTGAAAAACTGTTTTTT
>-|TRBV9|-|TRBJ2-4
CASSAGNIQYF
TGTGCCAGCAGCGCCGGAAACATTCAGTACTTC
>-|TRBV7-3|-|TRBJ2-2
CASSLYDSTGVTGELFF
TGTGCCAGCAGCTTATATGACTCGACGGGGGTCACCGGGGAGCTGTTTTTT
>TRBD2|TRBV29-1|few|TRBJ2-2
CSVGTSGKHTGELFF
TGCAGCGTAGGCACTAGCGGGAAGCACACCGGGGAGCTGTTTTTT
>TRBD2|TRBV10-3|-|TRBJ2-3
CAISVLAGESPSTDTQYF
TGTGCCATCAGTGTCCTAGCGGGGGAGTCCCCTAGCACAGATACGCAGTATTTT
>-|TRBV19|-|TRBJ1-6
CASSSAVKAGYNSPLHF
TGTGCCAGTAGTAGTGCCGTTAAGGCAGGCTATAATTCACCCCTCCACTTT
>-|TRBV11-3|-|TRBJ2-7
CASSLEGRDNYEQYF
TGTGCCAGCAGCTTAGAAGGTCGGGATAACTACGAGCAGTACTTC
>-|TRBV7-3|-|TRBJ2-2
CASSEAINTGELFF
TGTGCCAGCAGCGAGGCCATAAACACCGGGGAGCTGTTTTTT
>TRBD2|TRBV7-6|few|TRBJ2-7
CASSLAGTSDYEQYF
TGTGCCAGCAGCTTAGCCGGGACTAGTGACTACGAGCAGTACTTC
>-|TRBV15|-|TRBJ1-2
CATSRGDSYGYTF
TGTGCCACCAGCAGAGGTGACAGCTATGGCTACACCTTC
>-|TRBV15|-|TRBJ1-5
CATSGVGGVQPQHF
TGTGCCACCAGTGGGGTGGGCGGGGTTCAGCCCCAGCATTTT
>-|TRBV5-6|-|TRBJ1-5
CASSPGGATSNQPQHF
TGTGCCAGCAGCCCCGGGGGGGCCACTAGCAATCAGCCCCAGCATTTT
>-|TRBV5-1|-|TRBJ2-7
CASSYGDPGSPYEQYF
TGCGCCAGCAGCTACGGCGACCCGGGTAGCCCCTACGAGCAGTACTTC
>-|TRBV6-5|-|TRBJ1-5
CASRSRDTMNQPQHF
TGTGCCAGCAGATCCAGGGATACGATGAATCAGCCCCAGCATTTT